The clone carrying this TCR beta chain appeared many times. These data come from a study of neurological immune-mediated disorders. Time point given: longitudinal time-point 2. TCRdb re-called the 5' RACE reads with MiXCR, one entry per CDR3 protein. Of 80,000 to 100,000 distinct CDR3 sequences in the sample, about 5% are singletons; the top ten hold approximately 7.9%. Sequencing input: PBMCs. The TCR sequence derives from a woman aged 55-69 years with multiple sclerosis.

The DNA for the CDR3 is TGTGCCAGCAGGGACAGGGGGCCAAGGGGGACCCAGTACTTC. It yields the protein CASRDRGPRGTQYF. This rearrangement joins TRBV3-1 to TRBJ2-5, with 11 bases that match TRBD1. The trim removed 6 bases at V and 7 bases at J, leaving 7 bases unmatched. Germline loops: CDR1 LGHDT, CDR2 YNNKEL (reference sequence). CDR3 length: 14 residues.